One sample yielded the 17 T cell receptor beta chains listed below, sequenced in a study of shared clonotypes between healthy human individuals. Sequenced by immunoSEQ multiplex PCR; TCRdb stores in-frame clones only, minus some. The sample has roughly 700,000 clones; under 80% are singletons. The sequencing sample was made of memory CD4+ T cells sorted from blood. Subset indicated: CD45RA-negative fraction. Every receptor here comes from a woman aged 25 to 39 in good health.

This clone was observed once. The V call is TRBV5-1, the J call TRBJ2-5; D unresolved. This CDR3 contains 14 residues. Germline V lookup: CDR1 SGHRS, CDR2 YFSETQ. Trimming removed 4 bases from V and 2 bases from J, with 12 bases in between. DNA of the CDR3: TGCGCCAGCAGCCCGACCGACGCGCAAGAGACCCAGTACTTC. Protein: CASSPTDAQETQYF.

The CDR3 DNA is TGTGCCAGCTCAGGACTAGCGGGAGTATCTGGGGCCAACGTCCTGACTTTC. This codes for CASSGLAGVSGANVLTF. This sequence joins TRBV18 and TRBJ2-6, with TRBD2 identical over 13 bases. The CDR3 is 17 residues long. V lost 5 bases to trimming and J lost 1 base; unmatched junction nucleotides: 2. Germline assignment: CDR1 KGHSH and CDR2 LQKENI. The full variable domain, rest sourced from reference TRBV18 and TRBJ2-6, is NAGVMQNPRHLVRRRGQEARLRCSPMKGHSHVYWYRQLPEEGLKFMVYLQKENIIDESGMPKERFSAEFPKEGPSILRIQQVVRGDSAAYFCASSGLAGVSGANVLTFGAGSRLTVL.

This CDR3 is CAWSPGTMAQPQHF. CDR3 nucleotides: TGTGCCTGGAGTCCCGGGACTATGGCTCAGCCCCAGCATTTT. The chain couples TRBV30 to TRBJ1-5; TRBD1 might be the D (5 bases). With 2 bases removed from V and 6 bases from J, the gap between germline ends came to 14 bases. This CDR3 has 14 amino acids. From germline, CDR1 is GTSNPN and CDR2 SVGIG (reference sequence).

V gene TRBV7-9 combines with J gene TRBJ2-1; tentative D call: TRBD2 (6 bases). This CDR3 comprises 17 residues. The V gene's germline CDR1 is SEHNR and CDR2 FQNEAQ (reference sequence). Trimming pared 5 bases from V and 0 bases from J, leaving 17 bases between. CDR3: CASSIRGGSSSYNEQFF. Written as DNA, the CDR3 is TGTGCCAGCAGCATCAGAGGAGGGTCAAGCTCCTACAATGAGCAGTTCTTC.

This rearrangement joins TRBV29-1 to TRBJ2-2, with a possible D match to TRBD2 (5 bases). With 7 bases removed from V and 5 bases from J, the gap between germline ends came to 8 bases. The length of the CDR3 is 11 residues. Germline V gives CDR1 SQVTM, CDR2 ANQGSEA. The DNA for the CDR3 is TGCAGCGCAGAGGGAACCGGGGAGCTGTTTTTT. Protein: CSAEGTGELFF.

The V gene is TRBV27, the J gene TRBJ1-5; D is possibly TRBD1 (6 bases). This CDR3 region has 19 residues. CDR1 and CDR2 from the germline V gene are MNHEY and SMNVEV (reference sequence). The V end lost 3 bases, the J end lost 7 bases, and 28 bases lay between the germline ends. In DNA form, the CDR3 reads TGTGCCAGCAGTTTCTTATCCATGGGGGGCGGGCGAATTTCACAGCCCCAGCATTTT. Translated: CASSFLSMGGGRISQPQHF.

Comments on this clone: One end of the junction varies from germline; a read error may be responsible. This chain joins TRBV6-6 and TRBJ1-5, with TRBD1 identical over 8 bases. CDR1 MNHNY and CDR2 SVGAGI come from the germline V gene (reference sequence). CDR3 size: 15 residues. The CDR3 nucleotides read TGTGCCAGCAGTCCAATGGGGACAGGCAAACAGCCCCAGCATTTT. Translating it yields CASSPMGTGKQPQHF.

This clone has a single count. The CDR3 nucleotides are TGCACCAGCAGACGCATTGTGCGAAAGACCTATGGCTACACCTTC. Translated: CTSRRIVRKTYGYTF. V usage is TRBV1 and J usage is TRBJ1-2. TRBV1 is given as a pseudogene. The CDR3 runs to 15 residues.

The rearrangement joins TRBV10-3 to TRBJ2-5; TRBD2 matches at 10 bases. This CDR3 has 15 residues. Germline CDR1 and CDR2: ENHRY and SYGVKD. Trimming removed 5 bases from V and 2 bases from J; junction bases left unmatched: 5. The CDR3 sequence is CAISPGLADQETQYF. The CDR3 coding sequence is TGTGCCATCAGTCCCGGACTAGCGGATCAAGAGACCCAGTACTTC.

The chain couples TRBV5-1 to TRBJ1-5; possible D gene TRBD1, 6 bases. CDR1 SGHRS and CDR2 YFSETQ come from the germline V gene. V was cut by 0 bases and J by 3 bases, with 13 bases left in between. The CDR3 contains 16 residues. The CDR3 DNA is TGCGCCAGCAGCTTGGGAGCTGGGGGGCCCAATCAGCCCCAGCATTTT. It is translated as CASSLGAGGPNQPQHF.

This clone was recorded only once. The CDR3: CASRPVGRRSSGNTIYF. The CDR3 nucleotides are TGCGCCAGCAGACCTGTGGGGCGCCGGAGCTCTGGAAACACCATATATTTT. The V and J genes are TRBV4-1 and TRBJ1-3, with a weak D call TRBD1 (5 bases). The germline V gene has CDR1 MGHRA and CDR2 YSYEKL. V lost 6 bases and J 0 bases, leaving 18 bases between the germline ends. This CDR3 spans 17 amino acids.

The chain has TRBV19 and TRBJ2-1, with D perhaps matching TRBD2 (5 bases). Trimming removed 5 bases from V and 9 bases from J, with 20 bases in between. CDR3 length: 15 residues. CDR1 is LNHDA and CDR2 is SQIVND in the germline V gene (reference sequence). The CDR3 DNA follows: TGTGCCAGTAGTGTGTCATTCGGGGTAAAGGGTGAGCAGTTCTTC. Protein sequence: CASSVSFGVKGEQFF.

The chain has TRBV4-2 and TRBJ2-7; 8 bases are shared with TRBD1. CDR1 LGHNA and CDR2 YNFKEQ come from the germline V gene. This CDR3 region has 16 residues. The junction had 6 bases not matched to a gene; V was cut back by 0 bases and J by 2 bases. The CDR3 loop reads CASSQERQGNPYEQYF. The CDR3 DNA reads as TGTGCCAGCAGCCAAGAGAGACAGGGGAATCCCTACGAGCAGTACTTC.

As concerns this clone: Other nucleotide sequences in the sample specify the same CDR3. The chain uses TRBV29-1 and TRBJ1-1, with 9 bases lining up with TRBD1. V shed 3 bases, J shed 5 bases, and the junction held 1 base outside the gene matches. The CDR3 runs to 12 residues. Looked up from germline, CDR1 is SQVTM and CDR2 is ANQGSEA. CDR3 DNA: TGCAGCGTTGACGACAGGGGGACTGAAGCTTTCTTT. Translating gives CSVDDRGTEAFF.

The rearrangement links TRBV5-6 to TRBJ2-1; D call uncertain. Trimming shortened V by 4 bases and J by 6 bases, and 11 bases separated the two germline ends. The germline V gene has CDR1 SGHDT and CDR2 YYEEEE. The CDR3 is 13 amino acids. The DNA for the CDR3 is TGTGCCAGCAGCCTGAACTGGGGCAATGAGCAGTTCTTC. It encodes CASSLNWGNEQFF.

The table lists this clone with a few counts. The chain recombines TRBV5-1 with TRBJ2-1, with D unresolved. The CDR3 runs to 15 residues. Trimming left V 4 bases short and J 0 bases short, with 11 bases between. Germline CDR1 and CDR2: SGHRS and YFSETQ. CDR3: CASSETPTSYNEQFF. The DNA of the CDR3 is TGCGCCAGCAGCGAAACCCCTACCTCCTACAATGAGCAGTTCTTC.

The gene calls are TRBV6-1 and TRBJ1-5; 8 bases match TRBD1. The CDR3 is 14 amino acids. Trimming cost V 6 bases and J 7 bases; bases outside gene matches: 8. Germline values: CDR1 MNHNS, CDR2 SASEGT. In nucleotides, the CDR3 is TGTGCCAGCAGGGGAACAGGGGGAGGGCAGCCCCAGCATTTT. Protein: CASRGTGGGQPQHF.